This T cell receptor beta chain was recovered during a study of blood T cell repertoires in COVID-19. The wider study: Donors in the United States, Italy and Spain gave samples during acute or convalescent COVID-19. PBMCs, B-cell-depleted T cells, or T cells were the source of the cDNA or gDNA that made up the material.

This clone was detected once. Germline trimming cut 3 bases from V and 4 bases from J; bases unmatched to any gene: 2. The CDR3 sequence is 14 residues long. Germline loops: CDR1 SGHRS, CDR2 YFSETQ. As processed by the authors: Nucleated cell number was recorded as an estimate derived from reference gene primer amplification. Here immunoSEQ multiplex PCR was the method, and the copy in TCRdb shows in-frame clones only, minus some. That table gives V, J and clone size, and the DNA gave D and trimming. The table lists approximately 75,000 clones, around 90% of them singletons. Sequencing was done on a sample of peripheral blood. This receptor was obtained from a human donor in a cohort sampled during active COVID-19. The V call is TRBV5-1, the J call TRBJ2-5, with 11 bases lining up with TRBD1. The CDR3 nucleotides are TGCGCCAGCAGCTCGGGGACAGGGGGAGAGACCCAGTACTTC. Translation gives CASSSGTGGETQYF. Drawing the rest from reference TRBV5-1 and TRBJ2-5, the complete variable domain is KAGVTQTPRYLIKTRGQQVTLSCSPISGHRSVSWYQQTPGQGLQFLFEYFSETQRNKGNFPGRFSGRQFSNSRSEMNVSTLELGDSALYLCASSSGTGGETQYFGPGTRLLVL.